This passage covers 32 T cell receptor beta chains from one sample sequenced in a study of T cell responses to AZD1222 COVID-19 vaccine. Sequencing used immunoSEQ multiplex PCR; TCRdb keeps in-frame clones, though not all of them. The sample lists roughly 150,000 clones, 90% to 95% occurring once. This specimen was peripheral blood, taken 28 days after the second AZD1222 dose. These receptors were collected from an adult who received the AZD1222 COVID-19 vaccine.

The chain couples TRBV3-1 (or the pseudogene TRBV3-2) to TRBJ1-1; D not resolved. V was clipped by 2 bases and J by 0 bases, with 10 bases between them. The CDR3 loop spans 15 amino acids. The V gene's germline CDR1 is LGHDT and CDR2 YNNKEL (reference sequence). DNA for the CDR3: TGTGCCAGCAGCCAACCCGGACGGATGAACACTGAAGCTTTCTTT. It specifies CASSQPGRMNTEAFF.

This chain joins TRBV19 and TRBJ1-5, with 8 bases lining up with TRBD1. J was trimmed by 7 bases and V by 5 bases; bases with no gene match: 4. Germline V gives CDR1 LNHDA, CDR2 SQIVND (reference sequence). This CDR3 has 13 residues. The CDR3 DNA follows: TGTGCCAGTAGTCCGGACAGGGCCCAGCCCCAGCATTTT. This encodes CASSPDRAQPQHF.

The sample holds one count of this clone. The gene calls are TRBV9 and TRBJ1-1; TRBD1 matches at 8 bases. This CDR3 has 15 residues. Germline V gives CDR1 SGDLS, CDR2 YYNGEE. The J segment lost 2 bases and the V segment lost 3 bases, leaving 6 bases of the junction unmatched. The CDR3, as DNA: TGTGCCAGCAGCGAGGGGACAGGACGAAACACTGAAGCTTTCTTT. Its translation: CASSEGTGRNTEAFF.

The chain joins TRBV7-9 to TRBJ2-1; D is possibly TRBD2 (6 bases). Trimming removed 0 bases from V and 12 bases from J, with 12 bases in between. CDR3 length: 13 residues. Per the germline V gene, CDR1 is SEHNR and CDR2 is FQNEAQ (reference sequence). CDR3 nucleotide sequence: TGTGCCAGCAGCTTAGCGTCCGGGGGTGGGCAGTTCTTC. It yields the protein CASSLASGGGQFF.

The genes are TRBV5-8 and TRBJ1-6; D is unresolved. With 6 bases removed from V and 10 bases from J, the gap between germline ends came to 17 bases. The CDR3 has 14 residues. CDR1 SGHTS and CDR2 YDEGEE come from the germline V gene. Here the CDR3 reads CASTYYRLESPLHF. Here the CDR3 DNA reads TGTGCCAGCACCTACTACCGGTTAGAGTCACCCCTCCACTTT.

The V call is TRBV6-2 or TRBV6-3, the J call TRBJ1-1; TRBD1 is a possible D gene (5 bases). CDR3 length: 12 residues. V dropped 4 bases and J dropped 10 bases, with 13 bases sitting between them. Germline values: CDR1 MNHEY, CDR2 SVGEGT. The CDR3 DNA is TGTGCCAGCAGTTTAACAGGCGGGGGAGCTTTCTTT. It yields the protein CASSLTGGGAFF.

The gene calls are TRBV7-2 and TRBJ2-5; the D gene is possibly TRBD2 (5 bases). CDR3 size: 16 residues. Germline V gene sequence: CDR1 SGHTA, CDR2 FQGNSA. V shed 0 bases and J shed 1 base, with 12 bases lying between them. CDR3 sequence reads: CASSLARSSGQETQYF. The CDR3 coding sequence is TGTGCCAGCAGCTTAGCCCGGAGCAGCGGCCAAGAGACCCAGTACTTC.

The chain employs TRBV7-2 and TRBJ1-2; 8 bases are a match to TRBD1. The germline V gene encodes CDR1 SGHTA and CDR2 FQGNSA. The CDR3 runs to 14 residues. Trimming took 3 bases from V and 4 from J; bases not matched to a gene: 4. In DNA, the CDR3 is TGTGCCAGCAGCTTCGACAGGGGTGTCTATGGCTACACCTTC. Amino acid sequence: CASSFDRGVYGYTF.

The chain combines TRBV6-5 with TRBJ2-3, with 8 nucleotides matching TRBD1. From germline, CDR1 is MNHEY and CDR2 SVGAGI. J gave up 3 bases and V 5 bases, and 7 bases lay outside the gene matches. The CDR3 runs to 15 residues. Written as DNA, the CDR3 is TGTGCCAGCAGTAGCGACAGGGGCCGTACAGATACGCAGTATTTT. It translates to CASSSDRGRTDTQYF.

This rearrangement joins TRBV18 to TRBJ1-2, with TRBD1 as a possible D gene (5 bases). The CDR3 spans 13 residues. With 2 bases removed from V and 7 bases from J, the gap between germline ends came to 11 bases. Germline assignment: CDR1 KGHSH and CDR2 LQKENI. The chain's CDR3 is CASSPSQGVGYTF. The CDR3 coding sequence is TGTGCCAGCTCACCAAGCCAGGGTGTTGGCTACACCTTC.

This sequence joins TRBV18 and TRBJ1-2; TRBD1 aligns across 11 bases. After removal of 4 bases from V and 4 bases from J, the junction contained 11 bases not matched to a gene. The CDR3 consists of 17 residues. Germline V gene data show CDR1 as KGHSH and CDR2 as LQKENI. CDR3 amino acids: CASSLTGTGGEGYGYTF. The CDR3, as DNA: TGTGCCAGCTCACTAACCGGGACAGGGGGAGAAGGCTATGGCTACACCTTC. The variable domain in full, completed from reference TRBV18 and TRBJ1-2, reads NAGVMQNPRHLVRRRGQEARLRCSPMKGHSHVYWYRQLPEEGLKFMVYLQKENIIDESGMPKERFSAEFPKEGPSILRIQQVVRGDSAAYFCASSLTGTGGEGYGYTFGSGTRLTVV.

This rearrangement joins TRBV18 to TRBJ2-5; no firm D call. With 2 bases removed from V and 5 bases from J, the gap between germline ends came to 9 bases. The CDR3 has 13 residues. In germline, CDR1 is KGHSH, CDR2 LQKENI. CDR3 DNA sequence: TGTGCCAGCTCACCAGATGTGGCGGAGACCCAGTACTTC. The encoded protein is CASSPDVAETQYF.

V and J are TRBV19 and TRBJ1-1, with D perhaps TRBD1 (5 bases). V was clipped by 4 bases and J by 2 bases, with 11 bases between them. From germline, CDR1 is LNHDA and CDR2 SQIVND (reference sequence). This CDR3 is built from 14 residues. CDR3: CASSTTTVNTEAFF. Written as DNA, the CDR3 is TGTGCCAGTAGTACGACGACAGTAAACACTGAAGCTTTCTTT.

This sequence joins TRBV10-2 and TRBJ1-1; no clear D gene. The V and J ends lost 0 bases and 4 bases respectively, with 9 bases between them. This CDR3 region has 14 residues. Germline V CDR1 and CDR2: WSHSY, SAAADI. The CDR3 DNA follows: TGCGCCAGCAGTGAGTCTTCGGGAAGCACTGAAGCTTTCTTT. It is translated as CASSESSGSTEAFF.

The genes are TRBV11-1 and TRBJ1-1; TRBD1 agrees at 7 bases. The CDR3 sequence is 14 residues long. V trimming: 1 base; J trimming: 6 bases; junction bases outside the gene matches: 5. CDR1 and CDR2 from the germline V gene are SGHAT and FQDESV (reference sequence). The CDR3 nucleotides read TGTGCCAGCAGCTTAGGTCGTGGGACAGCTGAAGCTTTCTTT. Its translation: CASSLGRGTAEAFF. The whole variable domain, filled in from reference TRBV11-1 and TRBJ1-1, reads EAEVAQSPRYKITEKSQAVAFWCDPISGHATLYWYRQILGQGPELLVQFQDESVVDDSQLPKDRFSAERLKGVDSTLKIQPAELGDSAMYLCASSLGRGTAEAFFGQGTRLTVV.

The chain couples TRBV5-4 to TRBJ2-2; 9 bases line up with TRBD1. CDR3 size: 18 residues. Germline CDR1 reads SGHNT; CDR2 reads YYREEE (reference sequence). Trimming removed 4 bases from V and 1 base from J; junction bases left unmatched: 11. The CDR3 region is CASSPRPGTGMNTGELFF. CDR3 DNA: TGTGCCAGCAGCCCGAGGCCCGGGACAGGGATGAACACCGGGGAGCTGTTTTTT.

V usage is TRBV2 and J usage is TRBJ1-2, with 9 nucleotides matching TRBD1. V shed 6 bases, J shed 6 bases, and the junction held 5 bases outside the gene matches. CDR1 SNHLY and CDR2 FYNNEI come from the germline V gene. This CDR3 is built from 13 residues. The CDR3 loop reads CASRPGQGDGYTF. In DNA, the CDR3 is TGTGCCAGCAGGCCGGGACAGGGCGATGGCTACACCTTC.

The gene calls are TRBV7-4 and TRBJ2-7; 11 bases align to TRBD1. V was pared by 4 bases and J by 4 bases, with 9 bases of the junction left unmatched. CDR1 and CDR2 from the germline V gene are SGHVT and SQSDAQ. The CDR3 sequence is 16 residues long. The CDR3 DNA follows: TGTGCCAGCAGCTGCAGCCAGGACAGGGGGCAATACGAGCAGTACTTC. It codes for CASSCSQDRGQYEQYF.

This rearrangement joins TRBV10-3 to TRBJ1-1; no definite D call. Germline V lookup: CDR1 ENHRY, CDR2 SYGVKD. CDR3 length: 13 amino acids. The V end lost 10 bases, the J end lost 2 bases, and 14 bases lay between the germline ends. CDR3 protein: CATESQQNTEAFF. As DNA, the CDR3 is TGTGCCACGGAAAGCCAGCAAAACACTGAAGCTTTCTTT.

The chain links TRBV7-8 to TRBJ2-5; D is uncertain. Germline V gives CDR1 SGHVS, CDR2 FQNEAQ. The V end lost 4 bases, the J end lost 2 bases, and 8 bases lay between the germline ends. The CDR3 loop spans 13 amino acids. CDR3 sequence (DNA): TGTGCCAGCAGCTCGCAGGTTCAAGAGACCCAGTACTTC. Translation gives CASSSQVQETQYF.

The chain couples TRBV25-1 to TRBJ1-5; tentatively, D is TRBD1 (5 bases). Germline-derived CDR1 and CDR2 are MGHDK and SYGVNS. Trimming stripped 5 bases from V and 0 bases from J, with 8 bases between. The CDR3 runs 14 residues. The CDR3 nucleotides are TGTGCCAGCAGTCCCACAGGTAGCAATCAGCCCCAGCATTTT. Translating gives CASSPTGSNQPQHF. The full variable domain, rest sourced from reference TRBV25-1 and TRBJ1-5, is EADIYQTPRYLVIGTGKKITLECSQTMGHDKMYWYQQDPGMELHLIHYSYGVNSTEKGDLSSESTVSRIRTEHFPLTLESARPSHTSQYLCASSPTGSNQPQHFGDGTRLSIL.

This chain uses TRBV20-1 with TRBJ1-2; 7 bases fit TRBD1. V gave up 3 bases and J gave up 4 bases; unmatched junction bases: 11. This CDR3 is 15 amino acids long. CDR1 DFQATT and CDR2 SNEGSKA come from the germline V gene (reference sequence). CDR3 coding DNA: TGCAGTGCTAGTCACACAGGGGTAGCTTCCTATGGCTACACCTTC. Its protein product is CSASHTGVASYGYTF.

The chain employs TRBV6-1 and TRBJ2-3; 8 bases are a match to TRBD1. J gave up 1 base and V 4 bases, and 7 bases lay outside the gene matches. The CDR3 loop spans 16 amino acids. Germline V gives CDR1 MNHNS, CDR2 SASEGT. The CDR3 loop is CASSGRGTGGTDTQYF. The CDR3 DNA follows: TGTGCCAGCAGTGGCAGGGGGACAGGAGGCACAGATACGCAGTATTTT.

The chain couples TRBV7-2 to TRBJ1-6; 7 bases match TRBD1. The V gene end was trimmed by 5 bases and the J gene end by 9 bases; junction bases not matched to a gene: 13. Looked up from germline, CDR1 is SGHTA and CDR2 is FQGNSA. The CDR3 consists of 16 residues. For the CDR3, the DNA is TGTGCCAGCAGCCTCGATCGATCGGCAGGGGGTTCACCCCTCCACTTT. This encodes CASSLDRSAGGSPLHF.

This chain connects TRBV5-6 to TRBJ2-7, with D perhaps being TRBD1 or TRBD2 (5 bases each). This CDR3 is built from 14 residues. V was clipped by 3 bases and J by 2 bases, with 12 bases between them. CDR1 SGHDT and CDR2 YYEEEE come from the germline V gene. The CDR3, as DNA: TGTGCCAGCAGCTCCTCGGGACGTCCCTACGAGCAGTACTTC. Its protein product is CASSSSGRPYEQYF.

The V and J genes are TRBV10-3 and TRBJ2-7; 8 bases agree with TRBD1. The CDR3 has 14 amino acids. Germline loops: CDR1 ENHRY, CDR2 SYGVKD. V dropped 11 bases and J dropped 2; count of bases not matched to a gene: 11. CDR3 amino acids: CAPREQGGPYEQYF. CDR3 DNA: TGTGCCCCCCGAGAACAGGGGGGACCCTACGAGCAGTACTTC.

The rearrangement uses TRBV20-1 and TRBJ2-7; D gene uncertain. The CDR3 sequence is 13 residues long. V lost 3 bases and J 2 bases, leaving 11 bases between the germline ends. CDR1 DFQATT and CDR2 SNEGSKA come from the germline V gene (reference sequence). The CDR3 bases are TGCAGTGCTAGTAGCAGGCGAGCCTACGAGCAGTACTTC. Protein: CSASSRRAYEQYF.

The count of this clone is one. The CDR3 spells CASSHQTGETYEQYF. Here the CDR3 DNA reads TGTGCCAGCAGCCACCAGACAGGGGAGACCTACGAGCAGTACTTC. This chain joins TRBV7-8 and TRBJ2-7, with TRBD1 identical over 8 bases. From germline, CDR1 is SGHVS and CDR2 FQNEAQ. Losses at the gene ends were 5 bases for V and 2 bases for J; bases not matched to a gene: 8. The CDR3 loop spans 15 amino acids.

The chain uses TRBV10-3 and TRBJ2-6; no reliable D call. CDR1 is ENHRY and CDR2 is SYGVKD in the germline V gene. V was cut by 7 bases and J by 0 bases, with 31 bases left in between. The CDR3 spans 22 residues. The CDR3 loop is CAIKHISLLGWLGISGANVLTF. The CDR3 DNA is TGTGCCATCAAGCATATCTCGCTGTTGGGCTGGTTGGGCATCTCTGGGGCCAACGTCCTGACTTTC.

This rearrangement joins TRBV6-5 to TRBJ1-2, with no clear D. Germline CDR1 MNHEY, CDR2 SVGAGI. This CDR3 is built from 15 residues. The ends were cut back, 0 bases at V and 2 bases at J, with 10 bases in the middle. CDR3 sequence: CASSYSRGVNYGYTF. In DNA, the CDR3 is TGTGCCAGCAGTTACTCCCGGGGAGTGAACTATGGCTACACCTTC.

The chain uses TRBV5-5 and TRBJ1-1; D is ambiguous. The CDR3 covers 12 residues. Trimming took 4 bases from V and 1 from J, leaving 5 bases between them. Germline assignment: CDR1 SGHKS and CDR2 YYEKEE (reference sequence). The chain's CDR3 is CASSMGNTEAFF. CDR3 DNA: TGTGCCAGCAGCATGGGGAACACTGAAGCTTTCTTT. The full variable domain, its missing parts supplied by reference TRBV5-5 and TRBJ1-1, is DAGVTQSPTHLIKTRGQQVTLRCSPISGHKSVSWYQQVLGQGPQFIFQYYEKEERGRGNFPDRFSARQFPNYSSELNVNALLLGDSALYLCASSMGNTEAFFGQGTRLTVV.

The chain is built from TRBV11-2 and TRBJ2-1; 8 positions match TRBD1. Germline V gene data show CDR1 as SGHAT and CDR2 as FQNNGV. CDR3 length: 14 residues. V shed 5 bases and J 6 bases; nucleotides not matched to a gene: 6. CDR3 DNA: TGTGCCAGCAGCAGGACAGGGTTCGGCAATGAGCAGTTCTTC. Its translation is CASSRTGFGNEQFF.